This T cell receptor beta chain was obtained from a study of T cells expressing NK-cell markers. Across the study: One of the eight sequenced donors was seronegative, whereas the other seven were HCMV-seropositive. Study-level findings and limits: Researchers report these clonotypes also headed the CD3+CD56-NKG2C+ fraction in several donors. The study found dominant NKG2C+ clonotypes at about 1.0-7.0% of CD8+ T cells in 5 or 6 donors.

Researchers built TCR beta cDNA using 5'RACE template switching with UMIs. TCRdb reprocessed the 5' RACE reads and keeps a single row for each CDR3 protein, giving no DNA. The sample's table shows some 440,000 distinct CDR3 sequences. This CDR3 region has 17 residues. Germline values: CDR1 SEHNR, CDR2 FQNEAQ (reference sequence). As to this clonotype: What it binds is not known.

V usage is TRBV7-9 and J usage is TRBJ2-7; TCRdb designates TRBD1, a call that cannot be tested without DNA. This TCR derives from a woman aged 50 to 65 in good health. Sequencing was done on a sample of blood T cells: a sorted CD56 or NKG2C T cell subset, CD4+ or CD8+ T cells, or bulk PBMC T cells (not recorded which). Here the CDR3 reads CASSFGFRGGLSYEQYF.